The present TCR beta chain was sequenced within a study of blood T cell repertoires in COVID-19. Across the study: Sites across the United States, Italy and Spain contributed samples from acute and convalescent COVID-19. PBMCs, B-cell-depleted T cells, or T cells provided the cDNA or gDNA that made up the material.

In the source study's methods: Estimation of nucleated cell counts relied on the amplification of reference gene primers. Sequencing was performed with immunoSEQ multiplex PCR; in TCRdb, only in-frame clones are kept and a portion is missing. V and J calls and clone size come straight from that table; D and trimming were deduced from the DNA. The data contain 95,000 to 150,000 clones, 70% to 90% of them singletons. The CDR3 has 16 residues. V lost 0 bases and J lost 8, with 19 bases in between. Looked up from germline, CDR1 is MGHRA and CDR2 is YSYEKL. The sample comprised peripheral blood. The chain has TRBV4-1 and TRBJ1-2, with D perhaps TRBD1 (6 bases). The receptor was isolated from an elderly woman with acute or convalescent COVID-19. Here the CDR3 reads CASSQEPTGDFLGYTF. In nucleotides, the CDR3 is TGCGCCAGCAGCCAAGAACCGACAGGAGACTTCTTGGGCTACACCTTC.